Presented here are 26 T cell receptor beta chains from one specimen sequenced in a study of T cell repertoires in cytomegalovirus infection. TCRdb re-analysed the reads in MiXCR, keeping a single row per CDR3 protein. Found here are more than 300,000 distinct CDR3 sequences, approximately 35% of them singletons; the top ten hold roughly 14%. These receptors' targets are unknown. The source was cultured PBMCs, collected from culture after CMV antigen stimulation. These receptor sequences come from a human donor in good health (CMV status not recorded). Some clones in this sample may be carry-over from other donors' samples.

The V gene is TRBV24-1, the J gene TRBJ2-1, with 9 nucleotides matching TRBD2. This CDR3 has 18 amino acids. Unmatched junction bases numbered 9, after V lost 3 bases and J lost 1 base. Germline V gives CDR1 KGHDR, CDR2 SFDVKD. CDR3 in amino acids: CATSDRRASGVSYNEQFF. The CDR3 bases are TGTGCCACCAGTGATCGGAGAGCTAGCGGGGTATCCTACAATGAGCAGTTCTTC.

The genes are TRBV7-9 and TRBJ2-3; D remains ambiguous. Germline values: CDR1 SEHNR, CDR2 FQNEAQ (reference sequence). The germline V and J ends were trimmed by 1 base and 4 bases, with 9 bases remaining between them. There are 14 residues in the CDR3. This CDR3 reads CASSLESLADTQYF. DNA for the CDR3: TGTGCCAGCAGCTTAGAAAGTCTCGCAGATACGCAGTATTTT.

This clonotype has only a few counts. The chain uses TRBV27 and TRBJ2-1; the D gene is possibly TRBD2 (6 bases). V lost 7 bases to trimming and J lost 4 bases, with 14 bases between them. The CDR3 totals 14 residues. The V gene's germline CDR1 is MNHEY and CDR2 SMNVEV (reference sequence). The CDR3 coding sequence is TGTGCCAGCATTCCACGCGGGACTTACAATGAGCAGTTCTTC. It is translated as CASIPRGTYNEQFF.

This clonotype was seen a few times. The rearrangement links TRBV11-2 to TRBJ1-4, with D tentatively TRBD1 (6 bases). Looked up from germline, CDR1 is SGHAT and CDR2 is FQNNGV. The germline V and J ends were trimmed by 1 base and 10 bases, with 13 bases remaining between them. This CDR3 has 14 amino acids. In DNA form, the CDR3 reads TGTGCCAGCAGCTTAGTAGGCAGGGGAGGAAAACTGTTTTTT. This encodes CASSLVGRGGKLFF.

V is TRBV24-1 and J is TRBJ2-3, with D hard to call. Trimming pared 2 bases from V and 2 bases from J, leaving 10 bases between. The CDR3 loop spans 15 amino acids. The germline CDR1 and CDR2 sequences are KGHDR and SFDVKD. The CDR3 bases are TGTGCCACCAGTGATTGGAGACGGCACACAGATACGCAGTATTTT. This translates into CATSDWRRHTDTQYF.

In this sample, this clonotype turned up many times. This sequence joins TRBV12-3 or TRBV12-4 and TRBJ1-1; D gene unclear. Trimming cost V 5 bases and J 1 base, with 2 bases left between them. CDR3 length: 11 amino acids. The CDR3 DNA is TGTGCCAGCAGTGGGAACACTGAAGCTTTCTTT. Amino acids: CASSGNTEAFF.

The CDR3 DNA reads TGTGCCAGCAGCTTATTACCCGGGACCCTTAATCAGCCCCAGCATTTT. It encodes CASSLLPGTLNQPQHF. The J gene is TRBJ1-5, the V gene TRBV7-8, with a weak D call TRBD1 (5 bases). The germline gives CDR1 SGHVS, CDR2 FQNEAQ. V shed 2 bases and J shed 4 bases, with 15 bases lying between them. The CDR3 runs 16 residues.

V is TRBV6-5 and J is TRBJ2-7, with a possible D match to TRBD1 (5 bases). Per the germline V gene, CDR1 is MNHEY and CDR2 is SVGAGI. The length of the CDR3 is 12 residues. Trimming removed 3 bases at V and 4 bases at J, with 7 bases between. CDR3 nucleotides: TGTGCCAGCAGTTATAGGGGATACGAGCAGTACTTC. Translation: CASSYRGYEQYF.

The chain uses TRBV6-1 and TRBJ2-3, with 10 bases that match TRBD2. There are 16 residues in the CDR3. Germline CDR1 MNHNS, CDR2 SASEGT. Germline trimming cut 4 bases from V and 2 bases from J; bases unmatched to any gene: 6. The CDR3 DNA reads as TGTGCCAGCAGTGTGGCTAGCGGGAGCCCCACAGATACGCAGTATTTT. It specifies CASSVASGSPTDTQYF.

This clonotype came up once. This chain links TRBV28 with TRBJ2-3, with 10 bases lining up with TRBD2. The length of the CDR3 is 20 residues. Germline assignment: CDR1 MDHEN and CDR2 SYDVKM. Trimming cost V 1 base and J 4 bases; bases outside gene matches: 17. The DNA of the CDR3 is TGTGCCAGCAGTTTATACGCCAGGACTAGCGGACCCTTTCGGGCAGATACGCAGTATTTT. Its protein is CASSLYARTSGPFRADTQYF.

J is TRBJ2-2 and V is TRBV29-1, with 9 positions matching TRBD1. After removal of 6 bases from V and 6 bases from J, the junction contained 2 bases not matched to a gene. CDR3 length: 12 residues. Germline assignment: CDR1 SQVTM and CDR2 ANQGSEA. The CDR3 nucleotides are TGCAGCGTGAGGACAGGGGCCGGGGAGCTGTTTTTT. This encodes CSVRTGAGELFF.

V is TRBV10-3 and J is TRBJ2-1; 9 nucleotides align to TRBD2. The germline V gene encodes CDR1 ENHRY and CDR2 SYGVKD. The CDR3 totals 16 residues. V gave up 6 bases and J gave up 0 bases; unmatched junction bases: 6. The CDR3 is CAIRDSGRSSYNEQFF. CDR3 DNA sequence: TGTGCCATCAGGGATAGCGGGAGAAGCTCCTACAATGAGCAGTTCTTC.

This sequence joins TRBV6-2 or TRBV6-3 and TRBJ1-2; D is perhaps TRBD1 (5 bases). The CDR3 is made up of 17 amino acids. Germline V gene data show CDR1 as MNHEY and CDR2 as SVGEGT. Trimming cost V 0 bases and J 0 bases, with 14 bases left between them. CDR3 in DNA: TGTGCCAGCAGTTACTCTACGACAGCCCTAGCTAACTATGGCTACACCTTC. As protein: CASSYSTTALANYGYTF.

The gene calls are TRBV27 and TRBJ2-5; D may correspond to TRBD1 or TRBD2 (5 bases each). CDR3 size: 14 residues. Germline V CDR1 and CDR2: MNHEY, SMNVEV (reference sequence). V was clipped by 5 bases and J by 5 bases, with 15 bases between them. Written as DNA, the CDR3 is TGTGCCAGCAGTGTACACCGGGGCGCGGAGACCCAGTACTTC. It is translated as CASSVHRGAETQYF.

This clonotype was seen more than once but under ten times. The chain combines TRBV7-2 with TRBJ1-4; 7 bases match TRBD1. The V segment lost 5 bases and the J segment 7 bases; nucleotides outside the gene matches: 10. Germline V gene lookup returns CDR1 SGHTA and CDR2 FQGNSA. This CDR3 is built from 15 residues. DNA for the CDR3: TGTGCCAGCAGCATTAACAGGGGCCCTGGTGAAAAACTGTTTTTT. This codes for CASSINRGPGEKLFF.

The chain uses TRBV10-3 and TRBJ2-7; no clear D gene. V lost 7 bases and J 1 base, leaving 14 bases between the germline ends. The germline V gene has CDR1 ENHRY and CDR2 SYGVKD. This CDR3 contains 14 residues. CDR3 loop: CAITSTLPSYEQYF. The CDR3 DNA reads TGTGCCATCACCTCGACGTTACCTTCCTACGAGCAGTACTTC.

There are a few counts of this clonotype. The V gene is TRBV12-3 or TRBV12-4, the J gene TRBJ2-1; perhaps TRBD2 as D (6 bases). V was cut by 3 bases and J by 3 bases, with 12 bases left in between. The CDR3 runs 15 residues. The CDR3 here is CASSFSGSNYNEQFF. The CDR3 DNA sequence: TGTGCCAGCAGTTTTAGCGGCTCAAACTACAATGAGCAGTTCTTC.

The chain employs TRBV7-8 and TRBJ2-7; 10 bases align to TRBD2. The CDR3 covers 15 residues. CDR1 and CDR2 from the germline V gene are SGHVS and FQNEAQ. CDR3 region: CVSSSGTSVPYEQYV. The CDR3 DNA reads TGTGTCAGCAGCTCCGGGACTAGCGTGCCCTACGAGCAGTACGTC.

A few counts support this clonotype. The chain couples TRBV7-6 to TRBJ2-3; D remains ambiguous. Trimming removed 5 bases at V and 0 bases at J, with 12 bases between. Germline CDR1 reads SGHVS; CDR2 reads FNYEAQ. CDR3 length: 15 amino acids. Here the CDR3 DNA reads TGTGCCAGCAGCCCAAGGGTCGGTAGCACAGATACGCAGTATTTT. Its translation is CASSPRVGSTDTQYF.

The CDR3 DNA reads TGTGCCAGCAGAGGCAGGACGGAGTACAATGAGCAGTTCTTC. This gives the protein CASRGRTEYNEQFF. This chain connects TRBV25-1 to TRBJ2-1; D unclear. Germline V lookup: CDR1 MGHDK, CDR2 SYGVNS. Trimming took off 6 bases at V and 4 bases at J, with 13 bases between the two ends. The CDR3 is 14 amino acids.

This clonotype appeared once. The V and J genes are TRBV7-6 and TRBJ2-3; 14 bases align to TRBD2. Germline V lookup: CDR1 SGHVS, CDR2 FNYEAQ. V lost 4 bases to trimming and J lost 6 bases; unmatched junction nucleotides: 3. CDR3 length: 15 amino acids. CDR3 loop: CASSSGLAGEDTQYF. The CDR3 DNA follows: TGTGCCAGCAGCTCGGGACTAGCGGGAGAGGATACGCAGTATTTT.

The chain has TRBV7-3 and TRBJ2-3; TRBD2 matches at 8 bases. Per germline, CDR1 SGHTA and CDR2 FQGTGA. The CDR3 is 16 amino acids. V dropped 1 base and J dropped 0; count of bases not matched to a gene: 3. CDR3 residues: CASSLSSGVSTDTQYF. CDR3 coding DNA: TGTGCCAGCAGCTTAAGTAGCGGGGTTAGCACAGATACGCAGTATTTT. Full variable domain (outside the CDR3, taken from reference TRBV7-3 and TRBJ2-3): GAGVSQTPSNKVTEKGKYVELRCDPISGHTALYWYRQSLGQGPEFLIYFQGTGAADDSGLPNDRFFAVRPEGSVSTLKIQRTERGDSAVYLCASSLSSGVSTDTQYFGPGTRLTVL.

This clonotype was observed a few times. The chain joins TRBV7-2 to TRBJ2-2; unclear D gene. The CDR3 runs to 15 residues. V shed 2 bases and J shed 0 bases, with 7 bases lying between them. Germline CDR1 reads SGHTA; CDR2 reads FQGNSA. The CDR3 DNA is TGTGCCAGCAGCTTAAGCCGCCCGAACACCGGGGAGCTGTTTTTT. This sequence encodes CASSLSRPNTGELFF.

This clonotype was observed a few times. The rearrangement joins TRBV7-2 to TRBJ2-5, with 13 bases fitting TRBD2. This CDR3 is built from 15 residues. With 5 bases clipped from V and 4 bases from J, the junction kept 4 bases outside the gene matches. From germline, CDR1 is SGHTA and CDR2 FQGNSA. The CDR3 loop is CASSKTSGRLETQYF. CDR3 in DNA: TGTGCCAGCAGCAAGACTAGCGGGAGGTTAGAGACCCAGTACTTC. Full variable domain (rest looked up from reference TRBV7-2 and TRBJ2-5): GAGVSQSPSNKVTEKGKDVELRCDPISGHTALYWYRQSLGQGLEFLIYFQGNSAPDKSGLPSDRFSAERTGGSVSTLTIQRTQQEDSAVYLCASSKTSGRLETQYFGPGTRLLVL.

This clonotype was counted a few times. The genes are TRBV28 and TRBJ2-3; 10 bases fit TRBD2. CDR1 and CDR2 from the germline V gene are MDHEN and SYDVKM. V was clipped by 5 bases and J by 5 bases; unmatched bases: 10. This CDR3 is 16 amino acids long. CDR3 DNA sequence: TGTGCCAGCAGTCTTAGCGGGAGGTCATGGGGAGATACGCAGTATTTT. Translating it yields CASSLSGRSWGDTQYF.

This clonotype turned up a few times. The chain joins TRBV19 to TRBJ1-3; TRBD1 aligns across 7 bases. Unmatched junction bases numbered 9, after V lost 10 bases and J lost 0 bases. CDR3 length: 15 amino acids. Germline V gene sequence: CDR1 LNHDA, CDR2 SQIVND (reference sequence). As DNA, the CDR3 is TGTGCCACCGACAGGGTTCCCGGCTCTGGAAACACCATATATTTT. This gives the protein CATDRVPGSGNTIYF.